These T cell receptor beta chains were read from a single sample in a study of technical replicates of blood from a handful of donors. Only in-frame clones appear in the TCRdb table, and some are missing; sequencing was by immunoSEQ multiplex PCR. Of some 11,000 clones listed, 85% to 95% are singletons. Sequenced input: PBMCs. These receptors originate from a human donor in good health. The CDR3 runs from the conserved cysteine through the conserved F or W. The D gene is left open where the match is weak. A clone size is listed for some rows: how often the clone was seen (once, few, many), or a class if it is expanded.

d_call j_call v_call clone_size cdr3_nt cdr3_aa
TRBD1 TRBJ1-3 TRBV6-5 . TGTGCCAGCAGTTCCTTGACAGGGGGCGCTGGAAACACCATATATTTT CASSSLTGGAGNTIYF
TRBD2 TRBJ2-1 TRBV18 . TGTGCCAGCTCACCTTGGACTAGCGGGAGGGAGGGCTCCAATGAGCAGTTCTTC CASSPWTSGREGSNEQFF
TRBD2 TRBJ2-1 TRBV10-3 . TGTGCCATCAGTGAGCCGCGGACTAGCGGGTACAATGAGCAGTTCTTC CAISEPRTSGYNEQFF
TRBD2 TRBJ2-3 TRBV29-1 . TGCAGCGTTGATAGCGGGAGAGGCACAGATACGCAGTATTTT CSVDSGRGTDTQYF
. TRBJ1-5 TRBV2 once TGTGCCAGCAGTGAACAGGGAAGCAATCAGCCCCAGCATTTT CASSEQGSNQPQHF
. TRBJ2-1 TRBV19 . TGTGCCAGTAGTATCTCAAGGGGTTGGTACAATGAGCAGTTCTTC CASSISRGWYNEQFF
TRBD1 TRBJ2-7 TRBV7-2 . TGTGCCAGCAGCCACAAAACCGGGACAGGGATTTTCCCGCAGTACTTC CASSHKTGTGIFPQYF
TRBD1 TRBJ1-2 TRBV18 once TGTGCCAGCTCACCTCCAGGGGGGTTTGGCTATGGCTACACCTTC CASSPPGGFGYGYTF
TRBD1 TRBJ1-2 TRBV11-1 once TGTGCCAGCAGCCTTACAGGGGTGGAAGGCTACACCTTC CASSLTGVEGYTF
. TRBJ1-1 TRBV2 once TGTGCCAGCAGCCCAATGGGGGAGGGAGAAGCTTTCTTT CASSPMGEGEAFF
TRBD2 TRBJ2-3 TRBV6-1 . TGTGCCAGCAGTCCGACTAGCGGGAACACAGATACGCAGTATTTT CASSPTSGNTDTQYF
TRBD2 TRBJ2-2 TRBV5-6 . TGTGCCAGCAGCAGAGGACTAGCGATCTTGGTAGGATTTACCGGGGAGCTGTTTTTT CASSRGLAILVGFTGELFF
TRBD1 TRBJ1-2 TRBV14 . TGTGCCAGCAGCCAAGTTTCTGGACAGGGGGACGGCTACACCTTC CASSQVSGQGDGYTF
. TRBJ2-7 TRBV27 . TGTGCCAGCAGTTTATCGAGGGGGCGGGGCGAGCAGTACTTC CASSLSRGRGEQYF
. TRBJ2-5 TRBV11-3 . TGTGCCAGCAGCCGGGACAACCAAGAGACCCAGTACTTC CASSRDNQETQYF
TRBD1 TRBJ2-5 TRBV5-4 . TGTGCCAGCAGCTTTGCAGGGGGTGGGGAGACCCAGTACTTC CASSFAGGGETQYF
. TRBJ2-2 TRBV13 once TGTGCCAGCAGCTTTGACGACAGCAAGGCCGGGGAGCTGTTTTTT CASSFDDSKAGELFF